These 30 T cell receptor beta chains came from one sample sequenced in a study of CD8 T cells in Susac syndrome. With random hexamers, roughly 0.45 to 1 ug RNA was reverse transcribed. From the immunoSEQ multiplex PCR reads, TCRdb called clonotypes with MiXCR, one entry per CDR3 protein. Among roughly 200,000 distinct CDR3 sequences listed, 85% to 95% were seen once. Source material: CD4+ T cells from PBMCs. Source of these receptors: a human donor with Susac syndrome.

The J gene is TRBJ1-2, the V gene TRBV29-1; 7 bases agree with TRBD1. Unmatched junction bases numbered 9, after V lost 1 base and J lost 4 bases. This CDR3 contains 15 residues. Per the germline V gene, CDR1 is SQVTM and CDR2 is ANQGSEA. CDR3 sequence reads: CSVEVRAGGAYGYTF. Written as DNA, the CDR3 is TGCAGCGTTGAAGTACGGGCAGGGGGAGCCTATGGCTACACCTTC.

The rearrangement joins TRBV30 to TRBJ1-3, with D unresolved. This CDR3 is built from 13 residues. Per the germline V gene, CDR1 is GTSNPN and CDR2 is SVGIG (reference sequence). V was cut by 2 bases and J by 4 bases, with 9 bases left in between. The DNA for the CDR3 is TGTGCCTGGAGTTCCGACCGAGGAAACACCATATATTTT. Residues: CAWSSDRGNTIYF.

This rearrangement joins TRBV11-2 to TRBJ2-1; D is uncertain. Trimming left V 5 bases short and J 7 bases short, with 15 bases between. The CDR3 is made up of 14 amino acids. Germline CDR1 and CDR2: SGHAT and FQNNGV. The CDR3 here is CASSALSPFNEQFF. The DNA of the CDR3 is TGTGCCAGCAGCGCGCTATCCCCTTTTAATGAGCAGTTCTTC.

The J gene is TRBJ2-5, the V gene TRBV28, with a possible D match to TRBD2 (6 bases). The V gene lost 3 bases and the J gene lost 4 bases, with 15 bases spanning the gap. The CDR3 is made up of 15 amino acids. Germline V gives CDR1 MDHEN, CDR2 SYDVKM. CDR3 DNA sequence: TGTGCCAGCAGTTTGAGGGGAGGAGCCACAGAGACCCAGTACTTC. Translated: CASSLRGGATETQYF.

The V and J genes are TRBV7-2 and TRBJ1-2, with a tentative D call TRBD1 (5 bases). V lost 5 bases, J lost 4 bases, and 17 bases lay in between. The CDR3 consists of 15 residues. Germline loops: CDR1 SGHTA, CDR2 FQGNSA. The CDR3 DNA reads as TGTGCCAGCAGCCCCGGGAGGGACGTTCGCTATGGCTACACCTTC. Amino acid sequence: CASSPGRDVRYGYTF.

The chain has TRBV5-1 and TRBJ2-3; D ambiguous. V was clipped by 2 bases and J by 2 bases, with 9 bases between them. Germline loops: CDR1 SGHRS, CDR2 YFSETQ. The CDR3 is 14 amino acids. CDR3 nucleotides: TGCGCCAGCAGCTTCAACAAGTACACAGATACGCAGTATTTT. Protein sequence: CASSFNKYTDTQYF.

V gene TRBV30 combines with J gene TRBJ1-3, with a possible D match to TRBD1 (5 bases). Germline V lookup: CDR1 GTSNPN, CDR2 SVGIG (reference sequence). The CDR3 consists of 14 residues. The V and J ends lost 2 bases and 2 bases respectively, with 10 bases between them. The CDR3 reads CAWSPGTAGNTIYF. CDR3 bases: TGTGCCTGGAGTCCAGGGACGGCTGGAAACACCATATATTTT.

This rearrangement joins TRBV20-1 to TRBJ2-7; D is unresolved. V dropped 0 bases and J dropped 4 bases, with 10 bases sitting between them. The CDR3 extends over 13 amino acids. CDR1 and CDR2 (germline): DFQATT, SNEGSKA (reference sequence). CDR3 loop: CSARDRKDYEQYF. CDR3 coding DNA: TGCAGTGCTAGAGATCGTAAGGATTACGAGCAGTACTTC.

The chain is built from TRBV18 and TRBJ1-1, with 11 bases aligning to TRBD1. Trimming took 4 bases from V and 5 from J; bases not matched to a gene: 9. Germline V gives CDR1 KGHSH, CDR2 LQKENI. This CDR3 has 16 residues. CDR3 in DNA: TGTGCCAGCTCACTCGGACAGGGGGCTGGGAGGACTGAAGCTTTCTTT. It specifies CASSLGQGAGRTEAFF.

J is TRBJ1-1 and V is TRBV5-1; D is possibly TRBD1 (6 bases). Germline CDR1 SGHRS, CDR2 YFSETQ. V lost 0 bases and J 2 bases, leaving 11 bases between the germline ends. CDR3 length equals 15 residues. CDR3: CASSLEGHKNTEAFF. As DNA, the CDR3 is TGCGCCAGCAGCTTGGAGGGACACAAAAACACTGAAGCTTTCTTT.

This chain joins TRBV29-1 and TRBJ2-3; 7 nucleotides match TRBD1. Germline V CDR1 and CDR2: SQVTM, ANQGSEA. CDR3 length: 14 residues. After removal of 1 base from V and 0 bases from J, the junction contained 1 base not matched to a gene. The CDR3 sequence: CSVEGTGSTDTQYF. CDR3 DNA sequence: TGCAGCGTTGAAGGGACAGGCAGCACAGATACGCAGTATTTT.

This chain joins TRBV13 and TRBJ2-1; 9 bases align to TRBD2. V lost 3 bases to trimming and J lost 3 bases; unmatched junction nucleotides: 6. Germline V CDR1 and CDR2: PRHDT, FYEKMQ (reference sequence). This CDR3 is 16 amino acids long. The CDR3 spells CASSLFSGRFYNEQFF. The CDR3 coding sequence is TGTGCCAGCAGCTTGTTTAGCGGGAGATTCTACAATGAGCAGTTCTTC.

This sequence joins TRBV20-1 and TRBJ2-3; D perhaps matches TRBD2 (6 bases). The CDR3 is made up of 15 amino acids. V was shortened by 3 bases and J by 1 base, with 14 bases between the two germline ends. CDR1 DFQATT and CDR2 SNEGSKA come from the germline V gene (reference sequence). CDR3 sequence (DNA): TGCAGTGCTAGCAGGGTGGCTAGCGGCACAGATACGCAGTATTTT. The encoded protein is CSASRVASGTDTQYF.

The chain links TRBV28 to TRBJ1-5; D gene unclear. V lost 5 bases, J lost 6 bases, and 14 bases lay in between. Germline-derived CDR1 and CDR2 are MDHEN and SYDVKM. The CDR3 covers 14 residues. The CDR3 DNA follows: TGTGCCAGCAGTCCCCGGAGGGAGGGTCAGCCCCAGCATTTT. Encoded protein: CASSPRREGQPQHF.

For the CDR3, the DNA is TGTGCCAGTAACCCTAACTCCGGAAAACTGTTTTTT. Protein product: CASNPNSGKLFF. This chain connects TRBV19 to TRBJ1-4, with D hard to call. The ends were cut back, 7 bases at V and 10 bases at J, with 13 bases in the middle. Germline V CDR1 and CDR2: LNHDA, SQIVND (reference sequence). The CDR3 is 12 amino acids. Looking up the rest from reference TRBV19 and TRBJ1-4 gives the full variable domain: DGGITQSPKYLFRKEGQNVTLSCEQNLNHDAMYWYRQDPGQGLRLIYYSQIVNDFQKGDIAEGYSVSREKKESFPLTVTSAQKNPTAFYLCASNPNSGKLFFGSGTQLSVL.

On this clonotype: One junction end disagrees with the germline gene, perhaps due to a read error. V gene TRBV7-2 combines with J gene TRBJ2-7; 15 bases align to TRBD2. Germline CDR1 and CDR2: SGHTA and FQGNSA. The CDR3 spans 13 residues. CDR3 sequence reads: CASSRRTSGREWF. Written as DNA, the CDR3 is TGTGCCAGCAGCCGCCGGACTAGCGGGAGGGAGTGGTTC.

The chain has TRBV4-1 and TRBJ1-1; possible D gene TRBD1, 6 bases. Germline assignment: CDR1 MGHRA and CDR2 YSYEKL. V dropped 4 bases and J dropped 4 bases, with 10 bases sitting between them. There are 13 residues in the CDR3. The CDR3 DNA reads TGCGCCAGCAGCCCAAAAGGGGGCACTGAAGCTTTCTTT. It codes for CASSPKGGTEAFF.

The V call is TRBV20-1, the J call TRBJ2-7, with 7 bases identical to TRBD2. The CDR3 is 13 amino acids. V lost 6 bases, J lost 2 bases, and 7 bases stayed unmatched. Looked up from germline, CDR1 is DFQATT and CDR2 is SNEGSKA (reference sequence). CDR3 protein: CSAVRGTAYEQYF. CDR3 DNA sequence: TGCAGTGCAGTGCGGGGGACCGCCTACGAGCAGTACTTC.

This chain links TRBV5-6 with TRBJ2-2; D unresolved. V was shortened by 0 bases and J by 9 bases, with 9 bases between the two germline ends. Germline V gene sequence: CDR1 SGHDT, CDR2 YYEEEE. The CDR3 runs to 13 residues. CDR3 coding DNA: TGTGCCAGCAGCTTGGGTTACTCAAGGGAGCTGTTTTTT. It is translated as CASSLGYSRELFF.

The rearrangement links TRBV3-1 to TRBJ1-1; D remains ambiguous. This CDR3 is 16 amino acids long. Trimming left V 5 bases short and J 0 bases short, with 16 bases between. Germline V gives CDR1 LGHDT, CDR2 YNNKEL (reference sequence). CDR3 loop: CASSKLGFSMNTEAFF. The CDR3, as DNA: TGTGCCAGCAGCAAATTGGGGTTCTCTATGAACACTGAAGCTTTCTTT.

The chain carries TRBV24-1 and TRBJ2-1, with D possibly being TRBD2 (6 bases). The CDR3 spans 14 residues. Germline lookup yields CDR1 KGHDR and CDR2 SFDVKD. Trimming took 3 bases from V and 8 from J, leaving 13 bases between them. The CDR3 is CATSDPRDSHEQFF. The CDR3 DNA reads TGTGCCACCAGTGATCCCCGGGACTCCCATGAGCAGTTCTTC.

This chain connects TRBV7-2 to TRBJ1-2, with D hard to call. The CDR3 consists of 14 residues. Trimming took off 7 bases at V and 4 bases at J, with 16 bases between the two ends. CDR1 SGHTA and CDR2 FQGNSA come from the germline V gene. CDR3 loop: CASTTEPNSYGYTF. DNA for the CDR3: TGTGCCAGCACCACAGAGCCTAACTCCTATGGCTACACCTTC.

The chain is built from TRBV5-4 and TRBJ1-2; 9 bases fit TRBD1. The germline gives CDR1 SGHNT, CDR2 YYREEE (reference sequence). Germline trimming cut 4 bases from V and 2 bases from J; bases unmatched to any gene: 12. The CDR3 consists of 17 residues. CDR3 nucleotides: TGTGCCAGCAGCCCGCAATTAGGCGGACAGGGGAACTATGGCTACACCTTC. Translation gives CASSPQLGGQGNYGYTF.

Only one count was recorded for this clonotype. The chain couples TRBV12-3 or TRBV12-4 to TRBJ2-3; D gene ambiguous. This CDR3 is built from 13 residues. V was pared by 4 bases and J by 2 bases, with 7 bases between. Written as DNA, the CDR3 is TGTGCCAGCAGTTCGGACCACACAGATACGCAGTATTTT. Translated, it gives CASSSDHTDTQYF.

This chain links TRBV12-3 or TRBV12-4 with TRBJ1-5; D not resolved. The CDR3 has 13 amino acids. V lost 1 base and J 5 bases, leaving 6 bases between the germline ends. The CDR3 is CASSLGVHQPQHF. The CDR3 DNA sequence: TGTGCCAGCAGTTTAGGAGTGCATCAGCCCCAGCATTTT.

The V and J genes are TRBV4-1 and TRBJ2-2, with 7 nucleotides matching TRBD2. CDR1 and CDR2 (germline): MGHRA, YSYEKL. The junction had 6 bases not matched to a gene; V was cut back by 1 base and J by 4 bases. CDR3 length equals 16 residues. The CDR3 spells CASSQVLAAITGELFF. CDR3 coding DNA: TGCGCCAGCAGCCAAGTGCTAGCGGCGATCACCGGGGAGCTGTTTTTT.

V is TRBV25-1 and J is TRBJ1-1; no clear D gene. CDR1 is MGHDK, CDR2 SYGVNS, per germline. V shed 6 bases and J shed 1 base, with 6 bases lying between them. The CDR3 loop spans 12 amino acids. The CDR3 DNA sequence: TGTGCCAGCAGGCCGGGGAACACTGAAGCTTTCTTT. Its translation: CASRPGNTEAFF.

The chain carries TRBV19 and TRBJ2-5; D might be TRBD2 (5 bases). V lost 0 bases and J 1 base, leaving 12 bases between the germline ends. Germline V lookup: CDR1 LNHDA, CDR2 SQIVND (reference sequence). The CDR3 spans 16 residues. The chain's CDR3 is CASSIEGGTLQETQYF. The CDR3 nucleotides read TGTGCCAGTAGTATAGAAGGAGGCACGCTCCAAGAGACCCAGTACTTC.

This chain connects TRBV3-1 to TRBJ2-7; D not resolved. Germline V gives CDR1 LGHDT, CDR2 YNNKEL (reference sequence). Trimming removed 1 base at V and 4 bases at J, with 14 bases between. The CDR3 consists of 15 residues. The CDR3, as DNA: TGTGCCAGCAGCCAAGTTGCCTCTGGGGAATACGAGCAGTACTTC. Translated, it gives CASSQVASGEYEQYF.

The chain couples TRBV9 to TRBJ2-1; no reliable D call. The CDR3 is 15 residues long. Trimming pared 0 bases from V and 1 base from J, leaving 8 bases between. Germline loops: CDR1 SGDLS, CDR2 YYNGEE. CDR3 nucleotides: TGTGCCAGCAGCGTAGGACAAGGATCCTACAATGAGCAGTTCTTC. As protein: CASSVGQGSYNEQFF.